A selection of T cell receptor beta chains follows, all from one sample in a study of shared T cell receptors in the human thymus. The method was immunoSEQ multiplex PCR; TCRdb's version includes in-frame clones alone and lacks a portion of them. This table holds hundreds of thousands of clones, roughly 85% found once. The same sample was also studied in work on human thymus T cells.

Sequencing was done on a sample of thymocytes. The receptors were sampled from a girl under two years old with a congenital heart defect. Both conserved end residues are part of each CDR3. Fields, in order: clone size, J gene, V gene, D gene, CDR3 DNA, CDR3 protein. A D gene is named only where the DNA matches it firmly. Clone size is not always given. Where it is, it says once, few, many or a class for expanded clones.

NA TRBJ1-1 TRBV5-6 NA TGTGCCAGCAGCTTAGGAGATCCTGGGAGACCACTGAACACTGAAGCTTTCTTT CASSLGDPGRPLNTEAFF
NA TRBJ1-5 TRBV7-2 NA TGTGCCAGCAGTCTCCGGGGGGTTTATAGCAATCAGCCCCAGCATTTT CASSLRGVYSNQPQHF
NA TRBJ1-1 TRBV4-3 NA TGCGCCAGCAGCCAAGAATACAGGAGGGGTCGTACTGAAGCTTTCTTT CASSQEYRRGRTEAFF
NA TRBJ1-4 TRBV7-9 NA TGTGCCAGCAGCCTATATCTCTCCCTCACTAATGAAAAACTGTTTTTT CASSLYLSLTNEKLFF
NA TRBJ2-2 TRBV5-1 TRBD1 TGCGCCAGCAGCCCCGGACAGGGAACGGCCGGGGAGCTGTTTTTT CASSPGQGTAGELFF
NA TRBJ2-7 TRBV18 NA TGTGCCAGCTCACCACGGGCGGGGCGGACAGGTATGACTTACGAGCAGTACTTC CASSPRAGRTGMTYEQYF
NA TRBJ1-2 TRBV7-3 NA TGTGCCAGCAGCGACGCGAGGGTGGCAGCGAGCGGCTACACCTTC CASSDARVAASGYTF
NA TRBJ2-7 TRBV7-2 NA TGTGCCAGCAGCTTAATAGGGGTCCACTACGAGCAGTACTTC CASSLIGVHYEQYF
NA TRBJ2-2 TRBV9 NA TGTGCCAGCAGCGCCAGGGGTACCGGGGAGCTGTTTTTT CASSARGTGELFF
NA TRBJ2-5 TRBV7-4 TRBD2 TGTGCCAGCAGCTTAGCTGCGGGGGAAGGGGAGACCCAGTACTTC CASSLAAGEGETQYF
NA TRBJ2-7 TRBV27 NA TGTGCCAGCAGTTTAGAAGTCACAAACATCTACGAGCAGTACTTC CASSLEVTNIYEQYF
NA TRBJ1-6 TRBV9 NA TGTGCCAGCAGCAAGGAGGTGGGAAGGTCACCCCTCCACTTT CASSKEVGRSPLHF
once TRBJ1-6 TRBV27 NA TGTGCCAGCAGTTTATATGGCCCTAATTCACCCCTCCACTTT CASSLYGPNSPLHF